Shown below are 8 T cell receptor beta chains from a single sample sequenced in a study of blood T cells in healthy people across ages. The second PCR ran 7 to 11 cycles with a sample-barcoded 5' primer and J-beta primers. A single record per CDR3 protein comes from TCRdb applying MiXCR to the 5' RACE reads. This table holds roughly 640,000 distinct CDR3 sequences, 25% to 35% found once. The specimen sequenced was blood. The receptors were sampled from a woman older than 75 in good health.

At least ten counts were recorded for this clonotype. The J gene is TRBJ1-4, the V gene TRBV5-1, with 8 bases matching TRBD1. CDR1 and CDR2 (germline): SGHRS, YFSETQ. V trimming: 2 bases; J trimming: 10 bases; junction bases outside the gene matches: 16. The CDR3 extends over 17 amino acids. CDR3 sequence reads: CASSFSSSGGQGGKLFF. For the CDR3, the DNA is TGCGCCAGCAGCTTCTCTTCCTCCGGCGGACAGGGTGGAAAACTGTTTTTT.

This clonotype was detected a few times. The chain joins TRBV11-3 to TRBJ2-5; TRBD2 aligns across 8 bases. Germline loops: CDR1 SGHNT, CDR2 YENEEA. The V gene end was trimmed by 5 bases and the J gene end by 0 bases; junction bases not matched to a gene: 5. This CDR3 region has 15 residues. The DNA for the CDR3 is TGTGCCAGCAGCCGCGGGGGGTCGTACCAAGAGACCCAGTACTTC. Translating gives CASSRGGSYQETQYF.

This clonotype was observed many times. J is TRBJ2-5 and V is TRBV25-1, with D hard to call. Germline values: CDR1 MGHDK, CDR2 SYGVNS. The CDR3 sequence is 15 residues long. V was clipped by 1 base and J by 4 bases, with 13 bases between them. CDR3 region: CASSESGSAGETQYF. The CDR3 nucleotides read TGTGCCAGCAGTGAATCTGGGTCCGCCGGAGAGACCCAGTACTTC.

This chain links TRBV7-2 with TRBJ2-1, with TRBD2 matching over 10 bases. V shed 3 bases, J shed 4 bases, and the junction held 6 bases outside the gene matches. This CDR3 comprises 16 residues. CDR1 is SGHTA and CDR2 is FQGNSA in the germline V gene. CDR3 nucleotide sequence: TGTGCCAGCAGCTTGGGAAGCGGGGGGGCATACAATGAGCAGTTCTTC. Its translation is CASSLGSGGAYNEQFF.

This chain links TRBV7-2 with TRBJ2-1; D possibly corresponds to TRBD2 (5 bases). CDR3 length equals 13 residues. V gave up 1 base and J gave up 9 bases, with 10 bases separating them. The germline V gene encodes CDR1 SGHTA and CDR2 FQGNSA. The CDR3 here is CASSLVGNSEQFF. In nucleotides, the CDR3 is TGTGCCAGCAGCTTAGTCGGGAACTCTGAGCAGTTCTTC. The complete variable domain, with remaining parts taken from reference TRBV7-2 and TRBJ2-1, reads GAGVSQSPSNKVTEKGKDVELRCDPISGHTALYWYRQSLGQGLEFLIYFQGNSAPDKSGLPSDRFSAERTGGSVSTLTIQRTQQEDSAVYLCASSLVGNSEQFFGPGTRLTVL.

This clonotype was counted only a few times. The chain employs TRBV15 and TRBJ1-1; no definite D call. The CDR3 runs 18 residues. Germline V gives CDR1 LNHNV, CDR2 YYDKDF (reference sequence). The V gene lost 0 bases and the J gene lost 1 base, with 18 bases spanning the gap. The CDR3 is CATSRDLPASLGNTEAFF. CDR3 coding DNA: TGTGCCACCAGCAGAGATCTACCGGCCTCTCTGGGGAACACTGAAGCTTTCTTT.

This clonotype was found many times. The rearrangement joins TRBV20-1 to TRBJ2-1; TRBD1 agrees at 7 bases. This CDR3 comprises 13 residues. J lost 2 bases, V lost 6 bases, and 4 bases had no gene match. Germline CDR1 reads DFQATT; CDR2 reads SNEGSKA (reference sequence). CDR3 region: CSARDSAYNEQFF. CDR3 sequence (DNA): TGCAGTGCCCGGGACAGTGCCTACAATGAGCAGTTCTTC.

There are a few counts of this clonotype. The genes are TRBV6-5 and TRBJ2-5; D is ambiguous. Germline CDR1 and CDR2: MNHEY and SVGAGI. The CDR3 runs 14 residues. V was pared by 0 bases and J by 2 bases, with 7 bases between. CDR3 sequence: CASSYSGDQETQYF. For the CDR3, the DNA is TGTGCCAGCAGTTACTCCGGAGATCAAGAGACCCAGTACTTC.